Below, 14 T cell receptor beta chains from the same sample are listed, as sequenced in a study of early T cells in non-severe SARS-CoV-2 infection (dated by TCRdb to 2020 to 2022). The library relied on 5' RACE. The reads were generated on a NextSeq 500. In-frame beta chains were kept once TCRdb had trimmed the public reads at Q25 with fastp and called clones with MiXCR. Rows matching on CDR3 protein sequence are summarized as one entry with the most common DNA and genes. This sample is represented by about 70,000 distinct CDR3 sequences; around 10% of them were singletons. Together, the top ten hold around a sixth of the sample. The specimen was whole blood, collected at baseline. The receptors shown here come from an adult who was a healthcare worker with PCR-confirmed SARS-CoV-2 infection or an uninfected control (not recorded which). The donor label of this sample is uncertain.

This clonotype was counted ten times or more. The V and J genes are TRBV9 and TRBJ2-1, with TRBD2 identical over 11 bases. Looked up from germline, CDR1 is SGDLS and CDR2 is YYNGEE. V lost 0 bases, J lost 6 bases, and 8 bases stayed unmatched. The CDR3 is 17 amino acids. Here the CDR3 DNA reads TGTGCCAGCAGCGTAGGAGGGGGGACTAGCGGCGCCAATGAGCAGTTCTTC. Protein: CASSVGGGTSGANEQFF. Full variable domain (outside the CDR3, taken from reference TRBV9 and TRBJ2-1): DSGVTQTPKHLITATGQRVTLRCSPRSGDLSVYWYQQSLDQGLQFLIQYYNGEERAKGNILERFSAQQFPDLHSELNLSSLELGDSALYFCASSVGGGTSGANEQFFGPGTRLTVL.

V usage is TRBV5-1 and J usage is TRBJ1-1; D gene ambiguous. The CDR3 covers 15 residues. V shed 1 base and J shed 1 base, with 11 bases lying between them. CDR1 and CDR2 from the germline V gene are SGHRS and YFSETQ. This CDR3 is CASSLSGLTNTEAFF. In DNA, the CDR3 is TGCGCCAGCAGCTTGTCAGGACTGACGAACACTGAAGCTTTCTTT.

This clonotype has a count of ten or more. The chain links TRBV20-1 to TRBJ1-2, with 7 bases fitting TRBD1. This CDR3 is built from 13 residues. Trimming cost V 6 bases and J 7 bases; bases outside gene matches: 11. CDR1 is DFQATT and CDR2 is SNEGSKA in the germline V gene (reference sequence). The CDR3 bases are TGCAGTGCCCCAGGGGGGGGCTATAGTGGCTACACCTTC. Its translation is CSAPGGGYSGYTF.

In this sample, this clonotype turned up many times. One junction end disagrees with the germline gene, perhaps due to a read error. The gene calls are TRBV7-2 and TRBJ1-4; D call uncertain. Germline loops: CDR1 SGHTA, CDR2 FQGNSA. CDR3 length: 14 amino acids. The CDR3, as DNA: TGTGCCAGCATCTTAAACAGCGGGAATGAAAAACTGTTTTTT. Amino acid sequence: CASILNSGNEKLFF. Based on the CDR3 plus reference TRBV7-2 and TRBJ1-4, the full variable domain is GAGVSQSPSNKVTEKGKDVELRCDPISGHTALYWYRQSLGQGLEFLIYFQGNSAPDKSGLPSDRFSAERTGGSVSTLTIQRTQQEDSAVYLCASILNSGNEKLFFGSGTQLSVL.

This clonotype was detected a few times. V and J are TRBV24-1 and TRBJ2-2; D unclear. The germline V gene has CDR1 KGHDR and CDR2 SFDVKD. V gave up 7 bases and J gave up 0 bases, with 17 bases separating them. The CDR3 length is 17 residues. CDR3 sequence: CATRDPCGETNTGELFF. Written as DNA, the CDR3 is TGTGCCACCAGAGACCCTTGTGGCGAGACGAACACCGGGGAGCTGTTTTTT.

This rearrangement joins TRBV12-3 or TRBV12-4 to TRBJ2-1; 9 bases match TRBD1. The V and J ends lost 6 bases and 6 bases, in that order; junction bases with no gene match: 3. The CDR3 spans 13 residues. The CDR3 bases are TGTGCCAGCAGGCCGACAGGGGGCAATGAGCAGTTCTTC. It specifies CASRPTGGNEQFF.

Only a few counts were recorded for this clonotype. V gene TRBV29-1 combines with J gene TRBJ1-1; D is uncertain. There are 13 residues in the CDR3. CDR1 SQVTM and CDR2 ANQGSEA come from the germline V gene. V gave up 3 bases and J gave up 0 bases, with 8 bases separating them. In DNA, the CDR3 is TGCAGCGTTGAGGAACAGATGAACACTGAAGCTTTCTTT. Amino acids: CSVEEQMNTEAFF.

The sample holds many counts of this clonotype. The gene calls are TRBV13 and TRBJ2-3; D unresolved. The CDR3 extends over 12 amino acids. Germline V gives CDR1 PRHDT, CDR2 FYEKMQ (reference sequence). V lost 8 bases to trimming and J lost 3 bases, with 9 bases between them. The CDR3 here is CASSARTDTQYF. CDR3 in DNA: TGTGCCAGCTCAGCGAGGACAGATACGCAGTATTTT.

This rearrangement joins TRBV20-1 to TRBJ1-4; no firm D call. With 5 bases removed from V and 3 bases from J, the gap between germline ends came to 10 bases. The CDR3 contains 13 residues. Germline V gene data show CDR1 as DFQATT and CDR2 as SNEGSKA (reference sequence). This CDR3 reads CSALSGPNEKLFF. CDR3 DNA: TGCAGTGCTTTATCCGGGCCTAATGAAAAACTGTTTTTT.

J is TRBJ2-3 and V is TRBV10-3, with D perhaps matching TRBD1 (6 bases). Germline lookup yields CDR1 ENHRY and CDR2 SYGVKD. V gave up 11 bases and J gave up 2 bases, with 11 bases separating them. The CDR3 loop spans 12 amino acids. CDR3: CASQGDTDTQYF. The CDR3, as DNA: TGTGCCTCACAGGGAGACACAGATACGCAGTATTTT.

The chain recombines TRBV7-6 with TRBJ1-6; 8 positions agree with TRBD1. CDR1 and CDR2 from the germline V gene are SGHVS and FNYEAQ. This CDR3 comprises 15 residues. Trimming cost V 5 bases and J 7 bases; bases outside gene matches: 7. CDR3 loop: CASSRAQGANSPLHF. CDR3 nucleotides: TGTGCCAGCAGCAGGGCGCAGGGGGCGAATTCACCCCTCCACTTT.

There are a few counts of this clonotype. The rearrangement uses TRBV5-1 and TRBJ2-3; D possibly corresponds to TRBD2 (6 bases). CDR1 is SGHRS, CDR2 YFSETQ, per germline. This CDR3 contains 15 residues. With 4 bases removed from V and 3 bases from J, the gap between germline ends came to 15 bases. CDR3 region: CASSPPTSLTDTQYF. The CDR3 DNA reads TGCGCCAGCAGCCCACCGACTAGTCTGACAGATACGCAGTATTTT.

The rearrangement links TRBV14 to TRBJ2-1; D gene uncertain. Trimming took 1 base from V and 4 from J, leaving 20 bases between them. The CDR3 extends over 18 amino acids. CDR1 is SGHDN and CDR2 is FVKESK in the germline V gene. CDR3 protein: CASSQGDQFRADYNEQFF. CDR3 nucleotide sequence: TGTGCCAGCAGCCAAGGTGATCAGTTTAGGGCAGATTACAATGAGCAGTTCTTC.

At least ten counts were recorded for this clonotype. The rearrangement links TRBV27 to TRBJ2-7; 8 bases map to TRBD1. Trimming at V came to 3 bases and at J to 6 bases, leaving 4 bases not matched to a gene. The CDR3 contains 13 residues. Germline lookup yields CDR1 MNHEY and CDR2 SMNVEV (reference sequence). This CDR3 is CASSFLDRGEQYF. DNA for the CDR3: TGTGCCAGCAGTTTCCTAGACAGGGGCGAGCAGTACTTC.